This entry is about one TCR beta chain. Its matching antigen is unknown. The treatment denotes: over 15 received Ad26.COV2.S at low or high dose, single or two shots; about five received placebo; per-sample allocation not given. Day 63 after the first injection of vaccine or placebo was the sampling time. This sample was taken from a study of Ad26.COV2.S vaccination and SARS-CoV-2 variants. About the research overall: Donor allocation was to the COV1001 Ad26.COV2.S trial arm. Administration of Ad26.COV2.S was intramuscular, either once or twice 56 days apart. The study, taken as a whole, reports: Vaccinees displayed broader spike-specific TCR repertoires than placebo recipients.

Produced via immunoSEQ multiplex PCR; TCRdb's table is partial and in-frame only. Counted here are about 260,000 clones, approximately 88% occurring once; the ten biggest clones make up less than 3.5%. The V gene's germline CDR1 is KGHDR and CDR2 SFDVKD. CDR3 length equals 15 residues. V was pared by 0 bases and J by 0 bases, with 6 bases between. The V call is TRBV24-1, the J call TRBJ2-3; tentative D call: TRBD1 (5 bases). The specimen was peripheral blood, collected in a trial of Ad26.COV2.S vaccine versus placebo. This clonotype was obtained from a person between 18 and 65 years old who received the Ad26.COV2.S COVID-19 vaccine or a placebo. The CDR3 is CATSDLGASTDTQYF. DNA for the CDR3: TGTGCCACCAGTGATTTGGGGGCCAGCACAGATACGCAGTATTTT.